This TCR beta chain was sequenced in a study of blood T cell repertoires in COVID-19. For the study at large: T cells, B-cell-depleted T cells, or PBMCs provided the cDNA or gDNA that served as material.

Individuals drawn from around 24 US areas were about 18 to 100 years old. The CDR3 runs 13 residues. V was pared by 4 bases and J by 2 bases, with 7 bases between. Germline V gives CDR1 SGDLS, CDR2 YYNGEE. Data came from immunoSEQ multiplex PCR; TCRdb stores just in-frame clones and leaves some out. This sample carries about 270,000 clones, around 89% of them seen once, and the ten largest clones take approximately 4%. Material: PBMCs or T cells enriched from blood (not recorded which). The receptor was isolated from a woman in her twenties or thirties with acute COVID-19. The gene calls are TRBV9 and TRBJ1-3; a weak D match, TRBD1 (5 bases). CDR3 sequence: CASSPGTGNTIYF. CDR3 sequence (DNA): TGTGCCAGCAGCCCAGGGACTGGAAACACCATATATTTT.